These 8 T cell receptor beta chains were all obtained from the same sample, sequenced in a study of blood T cells in healthy people across ages. Using a J-beta primer mix together with a sample-barcoded 5' primer, a second PCR was run for roughly 6 to 12 cycles. Each CDR3 protein gets one entry after TCRdb re-called the 5' RACE reads with MiXCR. The data contain about 2 million distinct CDR3 sequences, approximately 50% of them singletons. The sequencing input was blood. The receptor set was obtained from a woman aged 40 to 49 in good health.

This chain joins TRBV20-1 and TRBJ2-4; D perhaps matches TRBD2 (7 bases). The CDR3 contains 14 residues. The V and J ends lost 1 base and 3 bases respectively, with 10 bases between them. CDR1 and CDR2 from the germline V gene are DFQATT and SNEGSKA (reference sequence). In DNA, the CDR3 is TGCAGTGCTAGAGCGGGGGGCGACAAAAACATTCAGTACTTC. Its protein product is CSARAGGDKNIQYF.

The rearrangement uses TRBV9 and TRBJ1-2; D gene ambiguous. The CDR3 runs 15 residues. Germline V gene sequence: CDR1 SGDLS, CDR2 YYNGEE. Trimming pared 0 bases from V and 4 bases from J, leaving 13 bases between. DNA for the CDR3: TGTGCCAGCAGCGTAGTAGGGTGCGCGGGCTATGGCTACACCTTC. It translates to CASSVVGCAGYGYTF.

This clonotype occurred once. This CDR3 is CATHPGGETQYF. The DNA of the CDR3 is TGTGCCACCCATCCAGGGGGGGAGACCCAGTACTTC. The J gene is TRBJ2-5, the V gene TRBV27, with D tentatively TRBD1 (7 bases). CDR1 and CDR2 (germline): MNHEY, SMNVEV (reference sequence). V shed 10 bases and J shed 5 bases, with 14 bases lying between them. The CDR3 runs 12 residues.

This clonotype has a handful of counts. The V call is TRBV27, the J call TRBJ1-2; D is uncertain. With 6 bases removed from V and 3 bases from J, the gap between germline ends came to 11 bases. The CDR3 has 13 amino acids. CDR1 is MNHEY and CDR2 is SMNVEV in the germline V gene (reference sequence). The CDR3 protein is CASSPTFHYGYTF. CDR3 sequence (DNA): TGTGCCAGCAGCCCGACTTTTCACTATGGCTACACCTTC.

This clonotype has more than one count but fewer than ten. The chain links TRBV6-2 or TRBV6-3 to TRBJ2-5; D might be TRBD2 (6 bases). Per germline, CDR1 MNHEY and CDR2 SVGEGT. The V and J ends lost 5 bases and 4 bases respectively, with 20 bases between them. The CDR3 is 16 residues long. The CDR3 nucleotides read TGTGCCAGCAGTGGATATTCCGGGACTCTACGAGAGACCCAGTACTTC. It yields the protein CASSGYSGTLRETQYF.

This clonotype has ten or more counts. CDR3 coding DNA: TGCAGCGTTCGGGTCGGAGAGACCCAGTACTTC. Protein sequence: CSVRVGETQYF. The rearrangement joins TRBV29-1 to TRBJ2-5; D gene ambiguous. Trimming removed 5 bases at V and 4 bases at J, with 8 bases between. The CDR3 contains 11 residues. Germline CDR1 is SQVTM and CDR2 is ANQGSEA. The entire variable domain, with the rest obtained from reference TRBV29-1 and TRBJ2-5, is as follows: SAVISQKPSRDICQRGTSLTIQCQVDSQVTMMFWYRQQPGQSLTLIATANQGSEATYESGFVIDKFPISRPNLTFSTLTVSNMSPEDSSIYLCSVRVGETQYFGPGTRLLVL.

The gene calls are TRBV20-1 and TRBJ1-2; 11 bases map to TRBD1. This CDR3 is 13 amino acids long. J gave up 4 bases and V 5 bases, and 3 bases lay outside the gene matches. From germline, CDR1 is DFQATT and CDR2 SNEGSKA (reference sequence). The CDR3 spells CSAWDRGIYGYTF. For the CDR3, the DNA is TGCAGTGCTTGGGACAGGGGGATCTATGGCTACACCTTC.

V gene TRBV27 combines with J gene TRBJ1-2; the match to TRBD1 covers 7 bases. Trimming removed 6 bases from V and 8 bases from J; junction bases left unmatched: 15. CDR1 is MNHEY, CDR2 SMNVEV, per germline (reference sequence). The CDR3 has 15 amino acids. The DNA for the CDR3 is TGTGCCAGCAGCGGTAACAGGGGACCGGCGGGCGGCTACACCTTC. This encodes CASSGNRGPAGGYTF.